This passage covers 27 T cell receptor beta chains from one sample sequenced in a study of identical twins. MiXCR, run by TCRdb on the 5' RACE reads, gives a single entry per CDR3 protein. The sample has fewer than 250,000 distinct CDR3 sequences, 15% to 20% seen once. These data are also associated with another study on T cells expressing NK-cell markers.

Sequencing used CD8+ T cells sorted from blood. The receptors originated from a woman between 18 and 30 years old in good health.

The chain recombines TRBV7-2 with TRBJ2-5; tentative D call: TRBD1 (6 bases). The CDR3 has 17 amino acids. Germline V CDR1 and CDR2: SGHTA, FQGNSA. V lost 5 bases and J lost 4, with 23 bases in between. The CDR3 DNA sequence: TGTGCCAGCAGCACAATCGAGAACAGGGTTCTCATAGAGACCCAGTACTTC. It codes for CASSTIENRVLIETQYF.

This clonotype was picked up many times. The chain couples TRBV5-5 to TRBJ1-5; D is unresolved. Germline V gene sequence: CDR1 SGHKS, CDR2 YYEKEE (reference sequence). Deletions cut 2 bases from V and 3 bases from J, with 6 bases between. The CDR3 length is 13 residues. The DNA for the CDR3 is TGTGCCAGCAGCTTAGCTTCCAATCAGCCCCAGCATTTT. As protein: CASSLASNQPQHF.

The chain combines TRBV2 with TRBJ2-5, with 7 bases aligning to TRBD2. CDR1 and CDR2 from the germline V gene are SNHLY and FYNNEI. CDR3 length equals 15 residues. The J segment lost 3 bases and the V segment lost 7 bases, leaving 11 bases of the junction unmatched. CDR3: CASKGIGGLKETQYF. CDR3 nucleotide sequence: TGTGCCAGCAAAGGAATCGGGGGACTAAAAGAGACCCAGTACTTC.

The chain links TRBV4-3 to TRBJ2-2; the D gene is possibly TRBD1 (6 bases). The CDR3 sequence is 14 residues long. The germline gives CDR1 LGHNA, CDR2 YSLEER. Trimming stripped 8 bases from V and 1 base from J, with 11 bases between. The CDR3 DNA sequence: TGCGCCAGCCAGGAAGGGGGGAACACCGGGGAGCTGTTTTTT. It specifies CASQEGGNTGELFF.

This clonotype has more than one count but fewer than ten. The chain joins TRBV20-1 to TRBJ2-7, with 12 bases matching TRBD2. V lost 6 bases to trimming and J lost 4 bases; unmatched junction nucleotides: 4. Germline V gives CDR1 DFQATT, CDR2 SNEGSKA (reference sequence). The CDR3 has 13 residues. CDR3 in DNA: TGCAGTGCCCCGGGGACTAGCGGGTACGAGCAGTACTTC. As protein: CSAPGTSGYEQYF.

This clonotype has ten or more counts. V is TRBV7-9 and J is TRBJ2-1, with 9 bases aligning to TRBD2. This CDR3 has 15 amino acids. Germline V gene data show CDR1 as SEHNR and CDR2 as FQNEAQ (reference sequence). The V and J ends lost 5 bases and 2 bases, in that order; junction bases with no gene match: 4. The chain's CDR3 is CASSPVAGAYNEQFF. The CDR3 bases are TGTGCCAGCAGCCCCGTAGCGGGAGCCTACAATGAGCAGTTCTTC. Drawing the rest from reference TRBV7-9 and TRBJ2-1, the complete variable domain is DTGVSQNPRHKITKRGQNVTFRCDPISEHNRLYWYRQTLGQGPEFLTYFQNEAQLEKSRLLSDRFSAERPKGSFSTLEIQRTEQGDSAMYLCASSPVAGAYNEQFFGPGTRLTVL.

The chain combines TRBV6-5 with TRBJ1-1; D is uncertain. The germline V and J ends were trimmed by 0 bases and 5 bases, with 7 bases remaining between them. This CDR3 has 13 amino acids. CDR1 MNHEY and CDR2 SVGAGI come from the germline V gene. The chain's CDR3 is CASSYSIITEAFF. CDR3 nucleotides: TGTGCCAGCAGTTACTCGATTATTACTGAAGCTTTCTTT.

The CDR3, as DNA: TGTGCCAGCACCATGGGTGGAGAGACCCAGTACTTC. This codes for CASTMGGETQYF. The chain recombines TRBV11-2 with TRBJ2-5; D not resolved. This CDR3 contains 12 residues. V was clipped by 7 bases and J by 4 bases, with 10 bases between them. The germline CDR1 and CDR2 sequences are SGHAT and FQNNGV. The variable domain in full, completed from reference TRBV11-2 and TRBJ2-5, reads EAGVAQSPRYKIIEKRQSVAFWCNPISGHATLYWYQQILGQGPKLLIQFQNNGVVDDSQLPKDRFSAERLKGVDSTLKIQPAKLEDSAVYLCASTMGGETQYFGPGTRLLVL.

This clonotype was detected a few times. V gene TRBV12-3 or TRBV12-4 combines with J gene TRBJ2-7, with D possibly matching TRBD2 (6 bases). V lost 5 bases to trimming and J lost 6 bases, with 14 bases between them. This CDR3 is built from 13 residues. The CDR3 loop reads CASSPSLGGEQYF. In DNA form, the CDR3 reads TGTGCCAGCAGTCCGTCTTTGGGGGGCGAGCAGTACTTC.

This clonotype was seen at least ten times. The V and J genes are TRBV29-1 and TRBJ1-6; D call uncertain. The CDR3 spans 17 residues. The V gene's germline CDR1 is SQVTM and CDR2 ANQGSEA. Trimming stripped 6 bases from V and 8 bases from J, with 26 bases between. In DNA form, the CDR3 reads TGCAGCGTCGCCGGGCCCAGAGGACTTCGAAAATATTCACCCCTCCACTTT. This codes for CSVAGPRGLRKYSPLHF.

This clonotype was seen a handful of times. J is TRBJ2-1 and V is TRBV9; D may correspond to TRBD1 or TRBD2 (6 bases each). From germline, CDR1 is SGDLS and CDR2 YYNGEE. The CDR3 has 15 residues. Trimming shortened V by 3 bases and J by 9 bases, and 19 bases separated the two germline ends. The CDR3 reads CASSAGGTRDIEQFF. CDR3 sequence (DNA): TGTGCCAGCAGCGCCGGGGGCACACGGGATATTGAGCAGTTCTTC.

This clonotype was picked up a small number of times. This chain's CDR3 is CASSPDRVSEQYF. CDR3 bases: TGTGCCAGCAGCCCCGACAGGGTGAGCGAGCAGTACTTC. The V call is TRBV6-1, the J call TRBJ2-7, with 7 nucleotides matching TRBD1. Germline CDR1 reads MNHNS; CDR2 reads SASEGT. V gave up 6 bases and J gave up 6 bases; unmatched junction bases: 8. CDR3 length: 13 amino acids.

This clonotype was picked up a small number of times. The V gene is TRBV11-3, the J gene TRBJ1-6; TRBD1 matches 9 bases. The V gene's germline CDR1 is SGHNT and CDR2 YENEEA. The CDR3 length is 15 residues. With 3 bases clipped from V and 4 bases from J, the junction kept 1 base outside the gene matches. The CDR3: CASSLDRGYNSPLHF. The CDR3 DNA sequence: TGTGCCAGCAGCTTGGACAGGGGATATAATTCACCCCTCCACTTT.

This clonotype was picked up a small number of times. The chain carries TRBV20-1 and TRBJ1-2; D is undetermined. Trimming pared 0 bases from V and 5 bases from J, leaving 10 bases between. Looked up from germline, CDR1 is DFQATT and CDR2 is SNEGSKA (reference sequence). The CDR3 runs 13 residues. The CDR3 DNA is TGCAGTGCTAGAGATCGGGAATCTTATGGCTACACCTTC. This translates into CSARDRESYGYTF.

This clonotype was seen a few times. The chain has TRBV7-3 and TRBJ2-7; tentatively, D is TRBD1 or TRBD2 (7 bases each). The CDR3 length is 14 residues. V was clipped by 5 bases and J by 6 bases, with 17 bases between them. The germline V gene encodes CDR1 SGHTA and CDR2 FQGTGA. The CDR3 nucleotides are TGTGCCAGCAGCCGAGAGGCCAGGGGGGGCGAGCAGTACTTC. It encodes CASSREARGGEQYF.

V usage is TRBV6-1 and J usage is TRBJ2-3; D not resolved. CDR1 and CDR2 (germline): MNHNS, SASEGT. Deletions cut 6 bases from V and 4 bases from J, with 11 bases between. The CDR3 is 13 residues long. The CDR3 region has the DNA TGTGCCAGCAGCCCCGTCGTCCCAGATACGCAGTATTTT. Its translation is CASSPVVPDTQYF.

J is TRBJ2-7 and V is TRBV12-3 or TRBV12-4; the D is unclear. The CDR3 totals 12 residues. The V and J ends lost 3 bases and 4 bases respectively, with 7 bases between them. The CDR3 reads CASSLIQYEQYF. The CDR3 nucleotides read TGTGCCAGCAGTTTGATACAGTACGAGCAGTACTTC.

This clonotype was found a few times. The chain uses TRBV27 and TRBJ2-5; TRBD2 matches 11 bases. CDR3 length: 14 residues. CDR1 is MNHEY, CDR2 SMNVEV, per germline (reference sequence). Trimming cost V 6 bases and J 7 bases; bases outside gene matches: 7. In DNA, the CDR3 is TGTGCCAGCAGCCTCGGGACTAGCGGTGGGACCCAGTACTTC. Translation: CASSLGTSGGTQYF.

This chain links TRBV3-1 with TRBJ1-2; maybe TRBD1 (5 bases). Deletions cut 1 base from V and 10 bases from J, with 19 bases between. The germline V gene has CDR1 LGHDT and CDR2 YNNKEL (reference sequence). The CDR3 runs 15 residues. As DNA, the CDR3 is TGTGCCAGCAGCCAAGGAGGGACCCCCGCGGGTGTCTACACCTTC. Translating gives CASSQGGTPAGVYTF.

This chain links TRBV4-3 with TRBJ2-3; tentatively, D is TRBD2 (6 bases). The CDR3 spans 16 residues. Trimming removed 0 bases from V and 0 bases from J, with 10 bases in between. Germline assignment: CDR1 LGHNA and CDR2 YSLEER. This CDR3 is CASSQEGGISTDTQYF. DNA for the CDR3: TGCGCCAGCAGCCAAGAGGGGGGAATTAGCACAGATACGCAGTATTTT.

In this sample, this clonotype turned up a few times. This chain connects TRBV9 to TRBJ2-7; TRBD2 matches 7 bases. Germline CDR1 SGDLS, CDR2 YYNGEE. The CDR3 is 16 residues long. J lost 2 bases, V lost 0 bases, and 8 bases had no gene match. The CDR3 DNA reads TGTGCCAGCAGCGTAGAAGTTAGCGGGCCACCCTACGAGCAGTACTTC. It encodes CASSVEVSGPPYEQYF. The full variable domain, with the rest looked up from reference TRBV9 and TRBJ2-7, is DSGVTQTPKHLITATGQRVTLRCSPRSGDLSVYWYQQSLDQGLQFLIQYYNGEERAKGNILERFSAQQFPDLHSELNLSSLELGDSALYFCASSVEVSGPPYEQYFGPGTRLTVT.

This clonotype appeared a few times. The CDR3 sequence is CASSSTSGFQETQYF. In DNA, the CDR3 is TGTGCCAGCAGTTCTACATCGGGATTTCAAGAGACCCAGTACTTC. The chain uses TRBV6-5 and TRBJ2-5, with a weak D call TRBD2 (5 bases). The germline V and J ends were trimmed by 4 bases and 2 bases, with 14 bases remaining between them. This CDR3 is 15 amino acids long. Per the germline V gene, CDR1 is MNHEY and CDR2 is SVGAGI.

V usage is TRBV6-1 and J usage is TRBJ2-2, with 8 bases identical to TRBD2. The CDR3 runs 15 residues. V dropped 1 base and J dropped 4; count of bases not matched to a gene: 2. Germline V CDR1 and CDR2: MNHNS, SASEGT. CDR3 region: CASSEGSGVTGELFF. The CDR3 bases are TGTGCCAGCAGTGAAGGTAGCGGGGTCACCGGGGAGCTGTTTTTT.

There are a few counts of this clonotype. The chain links TRBV28 to TRBJ1-2; D may be TRBD1 (5 bases). CDR1 and CDR2 (germline): MDHEN, SYDVKM. With 5 bases removed from V and 4 bases from J, the gap between germline ends came to 26 bases. This CDR3 is built from 18 residues. CDR3 DNA: TGTGCCAGCAGTCCCATGGCGGACCTGAAGTTCGGGGGCTATGGCTACACCTTC. It translates to CASSPMADLKFGGYGYTF.

The V call is TRBV29-1, the J call TRBJ2-1; D remains unclear. Germline values: CDR1 SQVTM, CDR2 ANQGSEA. Trimming shortened V by 4 bases and J by 5 bases, and 12 bases separated the two germline ends. CDR3 length: 13 amino acids. CDR3 sequence (DNA): TGCAGCGTTGCTACTTCTGGTAACAATGAGCAGTTCTTC. The encoded protein is CSVATSGNNEQFF.

V usage is TRBV29-1 and J usage is TRBJ2-7, with 8 bases that match TRBD1. The CDR3 has 12 amino acids. V lost 4 bases, J lost 2 bases, and 1 base stayed unmatched. Germline CDR1 and CDR2: SQVTM and ANQGSEA. The CDR3 loop reads CSVAGQAYEQYF. In DNA form, the CDR3 reads TGCAGCGTTGCGGGACAGGCCTACGAGCAGTACTTC.

This clonotype has just a few counts. The chain is built from TRBV27 and TRBJ2-1, with TRBD2 matching over 8 bases. In germline, CDR1 is MNHEY, CDR2 SMNVEV (reference sequence). The CDR3 covers 16 residues. V shed 3 bases and J 10 bases; nucleotides not matched to a gene: 14. The CDR3: CASSFLAGGSRGEQFF. The DNA of the CDR3 is TGTGCCAGCAGTTTTCTGGCGGGAGGAAGTCGAGGAGAGCAGTTCTTC.